This TCR beta chain was recovered during a study of T cell repertoires in cytomegalovirus infection. About the research overall: Shared public TCR beta signatures pointed to both CMV infection and a matching HLA type. Study conclusions and caveats: Carriage of CMV together with the relevant HLA was identifiable through cumulative public TCR beta family frequency. HLA-C-restricted CMV-specific TCR beta clonotypes prevailed in the ex vivo response.

A single record per CDR3 protein comes from TCRdb applying MiXCR to the reads. The sample consists of fewer than 400,000 distinct CDR3 sequences, about a sixth of them appearing once. In its sample, this clonotype was seen a few times. What it binds is not known. The sample consisted of PBMCs. This clonotype was sampled from a human donor in good health (CMV status not recorded). Some clones in this sample may be carry-over from other donors' samples.

CDR3 region: CSARDPRLEVGNEQFF. The CDR3, as DNA: TGCAGTGCTAGAGATCCCCGACTAGAGGTGGGCAATGAGCAGTTCTTC. The chain recombines TRBV20-1 with TRBJ2-1; maybe TRBD2 (6 bases). Per the germline V gene, CDR1 is DFQATT and CDR2 is SNEGSKA (reference sequence). The CDR3 sequence is 16 residues long. V was shortened by 0 bases and J by 6 bases, with 18 bases between the two germline ends.